This T cell receptor beta chain was recovered during a study of tumor and adjacent non-tumor tissue in lung cancer. About the study: There were some 11 adenocarcinoma, 2 squamous cell carcinoma and 1 small cell lung cancer cases. Broader study findings: Compared with tumor, normal lung showed significantly lower TCR diversity. Tumor TCR diversity, when higher, was linked to shorter survival.

No cell sorting was done before RNA was extracted from the tissue. Distant lung tissue was collected more than 3 cm away from the tumor edge. Remarks on this clonotype: Antigen unknown.

Per germline, CDR1 MDHEN and CDR2 SYDVKM. The CDR3 runs to 16 residues. The V gene end was trimmed by 4 bases and the J gene end by 7 bases; junction bases not matched to a gene: 13. Three rounds of nested PCR, following a modified ARM-PCR protocol, produced the TCRbeta library. TCRdb called the multiplex PCR reads again in MiXCR, with one record for every CDR3 protein. The repertoire includes approximately 90,000 distinct CDR3 sequences, around 76% of them detected once, and 21% sits in the top ten. Material: distant non-tumor lung tissue. V usage is TRBV28 and J usage is TRBJ2-7; TRBD1 agrees at 10 bases. This clonotype was sampled from a woman in her 50s with non-small cell lung cancer. The CDR3 DNA is TGTGCCAGCAGTTCCAACCGGGACAGGGGCAAGGTTGAGCAGTACTTC. Protein: CASSSNRDRGKVEQYF.